This T cell receptor (beta chain) was sequenced during a study of blood T cells in healthy people across ages. Comments on this clonotype: Its cognate antigen is unknown.

The study's findings and limits: Significant beta diversity loss was already apparent by age approximately 40, declining roughly linearly. Using unsorted PBMCs precluded a conclusive naive versus antigen-experienced comparison. With naive T cell percentage, TCR beta diversity showed a strong correlation.

Germline loops: CDR1 KGHSH, CDR2 LQKENI. The CDR3 consists of 17 residues. A second PCR of 7 to 11 cycles used a sample-barcoded 5' primer and a J-beta primer mix. TCRdb re-derived calls from the 5' RACE reads in MiXCR, one entry per CDR3 protein. The table lists roughly 790,000 distinct CDR3 sequences, roughly two fifths of them singletons. The TCR sequence derives from a woman between 55 and 75 years old in good health. Sequenced sample: blood. The chain recombines TRBV18 with TRBJ2-1; 9 nucleotides line up with TRBD1. The J call may be in error: the DNA end matches TRBJ2-7 better. The CDR3 DNA is TGTGCCAGCTCATCCCCCACCGGGACAGGGAAGTACAATGAGCAGTACTTC. Translating it yields CASSSPTGTGKYNEQYF.